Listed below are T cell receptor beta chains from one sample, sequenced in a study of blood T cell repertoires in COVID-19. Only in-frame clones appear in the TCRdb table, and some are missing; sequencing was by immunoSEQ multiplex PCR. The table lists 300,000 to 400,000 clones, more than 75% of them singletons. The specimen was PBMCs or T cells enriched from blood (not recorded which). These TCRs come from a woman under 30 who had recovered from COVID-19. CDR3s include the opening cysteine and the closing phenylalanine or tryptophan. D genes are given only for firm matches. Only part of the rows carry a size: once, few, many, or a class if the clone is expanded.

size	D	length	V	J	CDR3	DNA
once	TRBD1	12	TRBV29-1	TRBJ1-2	CSVGQGVSSYTF	TGCAGCGTCGGACAGGGCGTAAGTAGCTACACCTTC
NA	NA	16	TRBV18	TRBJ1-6	CASSPFTGTRNSPLHF	TGTGCCAGCTCACCTTTTACAGGGACGAGAAATTCACCCCTCCACTTT
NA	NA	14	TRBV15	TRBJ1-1	CATSIGVWDTEAFF	TGTGCCACCAGCATCGGAGTGTGGGACACTGAAGCTTTCTTT
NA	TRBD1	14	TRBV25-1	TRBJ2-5	CASSDPDREETQYF	TGTGCCAGCAGTGATCCTGACAGGGAAGAGACCCAGTACTTC
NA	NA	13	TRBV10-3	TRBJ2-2	CAISAQEHGELFF	TGTGCCATCAGTGCGCAGGAACACGGGGAGCTGTTTTTT
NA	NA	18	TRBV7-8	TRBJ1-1	CASSTSFRTELLNTEAFF	TGTGCCAGCAGCACAAGCTTCCGGACTGAATTACTGAACACTGAAGCTTTCTTT
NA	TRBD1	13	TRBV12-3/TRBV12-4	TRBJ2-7	CASSYRGPYEQYF	TGTGCCAGCAGCTACAGGGGCCCCTACGAGCAGTACTTC
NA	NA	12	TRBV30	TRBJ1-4	CASRVTNEKLFF	TGTGCCTCGCGGGTGACTAATGAAAAACTGTTTTTT
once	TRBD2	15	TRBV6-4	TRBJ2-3	CASSEMGGGTDTQYF	TGTGCCAGCAGTGAAATGGGCGGGGGGACAGATACGCAGTATTTT
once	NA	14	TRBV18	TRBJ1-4	CASSRSVGDEKLFF	TGTGCCAGCTCTCGGTCAGTGGGAGACGAAAAACTGTTTTTT
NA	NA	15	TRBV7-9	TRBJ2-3	CASSRDFGGTDTQYF	TGTGCCAGCAGCAGGGACTTCGGGGGCACAGATACGCAGTATTTT
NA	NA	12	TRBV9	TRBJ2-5	CASSAQEETQYF	TGTGCCAGCAGCGCCCAGGAAGAGACCCAGTACTTC
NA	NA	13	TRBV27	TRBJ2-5	CASRGGNQETQYF	TGTGCCAGCCGCGGCGGGAACCAAGAGACCCAGTACTTC
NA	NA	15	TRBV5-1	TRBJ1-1	CASSLGTDWDTEAFF	TGCGCCAGCAGCTTGGGGACAGATTGGGACACTGAAGCTTTCTTT
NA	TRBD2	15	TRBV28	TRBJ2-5	CASNREGLRQETQYF	TGTGCCAGCAATAGGGAGGGCTTACGGCAAGAGACCCAGTACTTC
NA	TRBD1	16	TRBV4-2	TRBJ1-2	CASSQDPATGIYGYTF	TGTGCCAGCAGCCAAGATCCCGCGACAGGGATCTATGGCTACACCTTC
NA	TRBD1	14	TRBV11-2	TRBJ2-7	CASSFGTGEYEQYF	TGTGCCAGCAGCTTTGGGACAGGGGAATACGAGCAGTACTTC
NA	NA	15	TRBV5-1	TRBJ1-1	CASSLSTDMNTEAFF	TGCGCCAGCAGCCTGTCAACGGACATGAACACTGAAGCTTTCTTT
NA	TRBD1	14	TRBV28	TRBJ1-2	CASSSPGGFGGYTF	TGTGCCAGCAGTTCCCCAGGGGGCTTTGGGGGCTACACCTTC
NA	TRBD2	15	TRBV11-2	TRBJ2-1	CASSLGTSGDDEQFF	TGTGCCAGCAGCTTAGGGACTAGCGGGGACGATGAGCAGTTCTTC
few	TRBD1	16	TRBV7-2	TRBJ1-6	CASSPAGTGGRSPLHF	TGTGCCAGCAGCCCGGCCGGGACAGGGGGACGCTCACCCCTCCACTTT
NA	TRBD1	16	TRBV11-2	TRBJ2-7	CASMSIAGQGSYEQYF	TGTGCCAGCATGAGTATCGCGGGACAGGGGTCCTACGAGCAGTACTTC
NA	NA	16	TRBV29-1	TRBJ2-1	CSVVQGGQSSYNEQFF	TGCAGCGTTGTCCAAGGCGGACAGAGCTCCTACAATGAGCAGTTCTTC
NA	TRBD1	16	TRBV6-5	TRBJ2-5	CASSYSWDRVGETQYF	TGTGCCAGCAGTTACTCGTGGGACAGGGTCGGGGAGACCCAGTACTTC
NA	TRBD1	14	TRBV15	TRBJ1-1	CATSTGGFNTEAFF	TGTGCCACCAGCACAGGGGGCTTCAACACTGAAGCTTTCTTT
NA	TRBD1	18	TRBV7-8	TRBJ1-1	CASSRLSGGTESNTEAFF	TGTGCCAGCAGCCGATTGTCAGGTGGGACAGAGTCGAACACTGAAGCTTTCTTT